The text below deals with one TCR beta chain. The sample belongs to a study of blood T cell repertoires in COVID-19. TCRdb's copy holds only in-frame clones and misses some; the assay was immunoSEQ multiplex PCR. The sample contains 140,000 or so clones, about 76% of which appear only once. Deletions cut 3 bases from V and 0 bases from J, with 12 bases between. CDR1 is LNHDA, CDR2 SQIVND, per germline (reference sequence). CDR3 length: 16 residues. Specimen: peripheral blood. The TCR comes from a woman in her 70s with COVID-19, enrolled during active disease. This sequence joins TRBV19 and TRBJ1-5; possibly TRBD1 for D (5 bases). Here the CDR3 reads CASSIAVGGSNQPQHF. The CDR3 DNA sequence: TGTGCCAGTAGTATCGCGGTGGGGGGTAGCAATCAGCCCCAGCATTTT.